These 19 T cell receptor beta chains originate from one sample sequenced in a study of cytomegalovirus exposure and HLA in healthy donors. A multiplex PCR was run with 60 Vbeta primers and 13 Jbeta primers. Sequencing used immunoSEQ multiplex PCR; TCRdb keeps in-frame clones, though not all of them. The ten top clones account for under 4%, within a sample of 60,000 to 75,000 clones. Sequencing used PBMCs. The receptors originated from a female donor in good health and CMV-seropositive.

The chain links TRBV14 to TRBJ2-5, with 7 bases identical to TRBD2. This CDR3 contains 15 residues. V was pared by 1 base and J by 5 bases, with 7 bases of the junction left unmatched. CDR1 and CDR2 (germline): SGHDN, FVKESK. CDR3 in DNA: TGTGCCAGCAGCCAAGTTGCGGGAGTGGGGGAGACCCAGTACTTC. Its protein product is CASSQVAGVGETQYF.

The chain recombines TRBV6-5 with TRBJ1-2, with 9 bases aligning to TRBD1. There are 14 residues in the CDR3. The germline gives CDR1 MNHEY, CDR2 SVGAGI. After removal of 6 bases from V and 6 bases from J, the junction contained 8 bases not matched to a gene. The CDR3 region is CASSDRGGGNGYTF. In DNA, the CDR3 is TGTGCCAGCAGCGACAGGGGGGGAGGGAATGGCTACACCTTC.

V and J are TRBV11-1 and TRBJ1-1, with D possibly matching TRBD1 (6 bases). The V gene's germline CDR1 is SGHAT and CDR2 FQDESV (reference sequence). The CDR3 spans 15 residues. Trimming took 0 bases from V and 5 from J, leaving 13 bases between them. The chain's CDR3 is CASSLARDRRTEAFF. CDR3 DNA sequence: TGTGCCAGCAGCTTAGCGCGCGACAGGCGGACTGAAGCTTTCTTT.

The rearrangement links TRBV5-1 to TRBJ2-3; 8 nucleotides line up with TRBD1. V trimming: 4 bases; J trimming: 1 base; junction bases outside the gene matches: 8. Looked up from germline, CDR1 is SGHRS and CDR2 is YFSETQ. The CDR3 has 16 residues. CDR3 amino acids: CASSPGLRGRTDTQYF. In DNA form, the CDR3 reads TGCGCCAGCAGCCCGGGCCTCAGGGGGCGCACAGATACGCAGTATTTT.

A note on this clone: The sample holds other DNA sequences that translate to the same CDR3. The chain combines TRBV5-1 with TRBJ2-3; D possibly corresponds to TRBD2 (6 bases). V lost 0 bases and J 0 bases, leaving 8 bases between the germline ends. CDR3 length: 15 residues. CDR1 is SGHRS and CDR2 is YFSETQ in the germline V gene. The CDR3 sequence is CASSLVAGSTDTQYF. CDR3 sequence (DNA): TGCGCCAGCAGCTTGGTTGCGGGGAGCACAGATACGCAGTATTTT.

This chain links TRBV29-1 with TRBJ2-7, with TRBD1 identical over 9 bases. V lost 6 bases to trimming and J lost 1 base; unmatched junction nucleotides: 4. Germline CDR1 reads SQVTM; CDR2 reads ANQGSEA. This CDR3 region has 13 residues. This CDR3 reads CSVRTGASYEQYF. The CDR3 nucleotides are TGCAGCGTGAGGACAGGGGCATCCTACGAGCAGTACTTC.

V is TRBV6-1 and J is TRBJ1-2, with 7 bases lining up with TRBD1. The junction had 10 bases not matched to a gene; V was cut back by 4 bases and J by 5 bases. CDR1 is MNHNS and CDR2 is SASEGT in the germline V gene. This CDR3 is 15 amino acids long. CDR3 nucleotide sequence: TGTGCCAGCAGTGGTCGACAGGGCAGTTCATATGGCTACACCTTC. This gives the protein CASSGRQGSSYGYTF.

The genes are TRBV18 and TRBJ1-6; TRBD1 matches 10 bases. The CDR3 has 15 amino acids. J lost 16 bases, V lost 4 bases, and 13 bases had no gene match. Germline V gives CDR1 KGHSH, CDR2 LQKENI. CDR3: CASSLLAGDRGGLHF. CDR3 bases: TGTGCCAGCTCACTTTTGGCTGGGGACAGGGGAGGACTCCACTTT.

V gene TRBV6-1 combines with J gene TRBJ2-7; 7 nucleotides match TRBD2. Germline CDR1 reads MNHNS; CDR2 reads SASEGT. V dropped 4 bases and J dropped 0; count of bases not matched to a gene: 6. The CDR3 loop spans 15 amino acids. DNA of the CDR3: TGTGCCAGCAGTGGGGGAGGGAAAGCCTCCTACGAGCAGTACTTC. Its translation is CASSGGGKASYEQYF.

CDR3 sequence (DNA): TGTGCCAGTAGTTCCAGGGGGCCGAATGAAAAACTGTTTTTT. Protein sequence: CASSSRGPNEKLFF. The chain joins TRBV19 to TRBJ1-4; TRBD1 matches at 8 bases. The germline V gene encodes CDR1 LNHDA and CDR2 SQIVND (reference sequence). The length of the CDR3 is 14 residues. With V trimmed by 5 bases and J by 5 bases, 4 bases remained unmatched.

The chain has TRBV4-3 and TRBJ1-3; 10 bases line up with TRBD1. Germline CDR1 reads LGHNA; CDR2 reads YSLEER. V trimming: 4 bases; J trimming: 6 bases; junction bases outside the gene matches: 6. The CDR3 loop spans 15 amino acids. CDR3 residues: CASSRLGQGENTIYF. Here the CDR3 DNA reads TGCGCCAGCAGCCGACTAGGACAGGGGGAAAACACCATATATTTT.

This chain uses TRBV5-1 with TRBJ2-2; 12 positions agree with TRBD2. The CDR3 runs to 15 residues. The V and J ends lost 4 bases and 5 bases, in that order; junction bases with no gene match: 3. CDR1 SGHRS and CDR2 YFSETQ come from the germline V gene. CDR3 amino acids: CASSRTSGVTGELFF. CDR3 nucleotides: TGCGCCAGCAGCCGGACTAGCGGGGTAACCGGGGAGCTGTTTTTT. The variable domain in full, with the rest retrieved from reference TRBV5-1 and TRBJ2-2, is KAGVTQTPRYLIKTRGQQVTLSCSPISGHRSVSWYQQTPGQGLQFLFEYFSETQRNKGNFPGRFSGRQFSNSRSEMNVSTLELGDSALYLCASSRTSGVTGELFFGEGSRLTVL.

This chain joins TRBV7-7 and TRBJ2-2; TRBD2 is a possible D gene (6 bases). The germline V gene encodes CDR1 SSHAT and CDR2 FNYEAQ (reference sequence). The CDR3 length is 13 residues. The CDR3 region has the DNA TGTGCTACCAAAGCCGGGGGCACCGGGGAGCTGTTTTTT. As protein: CATKAGGTGELFF.

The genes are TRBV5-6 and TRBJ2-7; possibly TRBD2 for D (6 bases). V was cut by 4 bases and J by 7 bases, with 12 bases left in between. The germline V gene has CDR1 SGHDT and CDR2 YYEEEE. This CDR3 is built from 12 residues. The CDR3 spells CASSMTRGEQYF. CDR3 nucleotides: TGTGCCAGCAGCATGACTAGGGGTGAGCAGTACTTC.

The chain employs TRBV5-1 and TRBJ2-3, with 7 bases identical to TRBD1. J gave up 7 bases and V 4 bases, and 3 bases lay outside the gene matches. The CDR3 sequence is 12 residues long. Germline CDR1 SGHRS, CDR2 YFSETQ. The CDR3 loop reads CASSEGAYTQYF. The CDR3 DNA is TGCGCCAGCAGCGAGGGGGCGTATACGCAGTATTTT.

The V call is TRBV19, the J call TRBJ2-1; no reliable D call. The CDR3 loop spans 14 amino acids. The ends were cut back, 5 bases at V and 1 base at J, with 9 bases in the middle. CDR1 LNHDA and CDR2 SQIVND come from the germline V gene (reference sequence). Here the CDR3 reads CASSVAFSYNEQFF. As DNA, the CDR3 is TGTGCCAGTAGTGTAGCATTTTCCTACAATGAGCAGTTCTTC.

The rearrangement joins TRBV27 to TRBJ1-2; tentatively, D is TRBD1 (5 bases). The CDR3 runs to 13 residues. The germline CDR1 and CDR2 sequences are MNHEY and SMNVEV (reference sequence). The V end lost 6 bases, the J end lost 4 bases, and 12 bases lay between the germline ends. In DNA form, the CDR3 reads TGTGCCAGCAGCTCGGGAGGGACCTATGGCTACACCTTC. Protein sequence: CASSSGGTYGYTF.

CDR3 in amino acids: CASSSVLAGGREQYF. In DNA form, the CDR3 reads TGTGCCAGCAGCTCTGTACTAGCGGGAGGACGCGAGCAGTACTTC. This chain links TRBV7-9 with TRBJ2-7; 12 nucleotides match TRBD2. Germline V gene sequence: CDR1 SEHNR, CDR2 FQNEAQ (reference sequence). V was clipped by 4 bases and J by 6 bases; unmatched bases: 7. The CDR3 has 15 amino acids.

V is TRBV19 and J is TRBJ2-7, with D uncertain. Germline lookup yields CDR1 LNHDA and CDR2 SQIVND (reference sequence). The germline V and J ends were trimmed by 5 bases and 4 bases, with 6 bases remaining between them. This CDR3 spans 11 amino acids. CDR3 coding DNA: TGTGCCAGTAGTTTCGGTTACGAGCAGTACTTC. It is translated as CASSFGYEQYF.